The 10 T cell receptor beta chains below were found in one sample sequenced in a study of cytomegalovirus exposure and HLA in healthy donors. This table comes from immunoSEQ multiplex PCR, and its TCRdb copy is limited to in-frame clones, with some not included. The sample has about 160,000 clones; approximately 88% are singletons. Sequenced sample: PBMCs. These receptors all stem from a man aged 25 to 40 in good health and CMV-seropositive.

The CDR3 coding sequence is TGTGCCAGCAGCTTAGCGCGGGAGGGCCGCAATGAGCAGTTCTTC. It yields the protein CASSLAREGRNEQFF. This chain links TRBV7-6 with TRBJ2-1, with 9 bases that match TRBD2. From germline, CDR1 is SGHVS and CDR2 FNYEAQ. With V trimmed by 0 bases and J by 6 bases, 3 bases remained unmatched. The CDR3 contains 15 residues.

The chain is built from TRBV4-1 and TRBJ2-2; D not resolved. In germline, CDR1 is MGHRA, CDR2 YSYEKL. This CDR3 contains 15 residues. Trimming took 1 base from V and 4 from J, leaving 10 bases between them. CDR3 in DNA: TGCGCCAGCAGCCAAGTACCGGGTGGCACCGGGGAGCTGTTTTTT. Encoded protein: CASSQVPGGTGELFF.

This chain uses TRBV7-6 with TRBJ2-2, with 9 bases that match TRBD1. CDR3 length equals 15 residues. After removal of 5 bases from V and 7 bases from J, the junction contained 8 bases not matched to a gene. Germline CDR1 reads SGHVS; CDR2 reads FNYEAQ. The CDR3 DNA reads as TGTGCCAGCAGCCAGGGGACAGGGAGGATCGGGGAGCTGTTTTTT. This encodes CASSQGTGRIGELFF.

This clone was observed a single time. The chain recombines TRBV28 with TRBJ2-7, with 10 bases matching TRBD2. The CDR3 totals 15 residues. In germline, CDR1 is MDHEN, CDR2 SYDVKM. Trimming took 4 bases from V and 2 from J; bases not matched to a gene: 5. The CDR3 here is CASSYPAGGAYEQYF. The DNA for the CDR3 is TGTGCCAGCAGTTATCCAGCGGGAGGGGCCTACGAGCAGTACTTC. Full variable domain (rest looked up from reference TRBV28 and TRBJ2-7): DVKVTQSSRYLVKRTGEKVFLECVQDMDHENMFWYRQDPGLGLRLIYFSYDVKMKEKGDIPEGYSVSREKKERFSLILESASTNQTSMYLCASSYPAGGAYEQYFGPGTRLTVT.

The chain combines TRBV6-1 with TRBJ2-2; 9 nucleotides match TRBD1. Looked up from germline, CDR1 is MNHNS and CDR2 is SASEGT. V lost 4 bases to trimming and J lost 7 bases; unmatched junction nucleotides: 4. The CDR3 runs to 14 residues. The CDR3 spells CASSGTGEVGELFF. The DNA of the CDR3 is TGTGCCAGCAGTGGGACAGGGGAGGTCGGGGAGCTGTTTTTT.

The gene calls are TRBV11-3 and TRBJ2-1, with TRBD2 matching 7 bases. V was pared by 1 base and J by 0 bases, with 0 bases of the junction left unmatched. Germline V gene data show CDR1 as SGHNT and CDR2 as YENEEA. The length of the CDR3 is 15 residues. The CDR3 nucleotides read TGTGCCAGCAGCTTAGGACTAGCCTCCTACAATGAGCAGTTCTTC. Translating gives CASSLGLASYNEQFF.

The chain joins TRBV11-2 to TRBJ2-7; D unclear. Trimming removed 0 bases at V and 6 bases at J, with 12 bases between. Germline V gene sequence: CDR1 SGHAT, CDR2 FQNNGV. The CDR3 covers 14 residues. This chain's CDR3 is CASSLDLLGREQYF. In DNA, the CDR3 is TGTGCCAGCAGCTTAGATCTGTTGGGCCGCGAGCAGTACTTC.

The chain employs TRBV5-1 and TRBJ2-1; 11 bases agree with TRBD2. V shed 3 bases, J shed 2 bases, and the junction held 4 bases outside the gene matches. Per germline, CDR1 SGHRS and CDR2 YFSETQ. The CDR3 extends over 16 amino acids. The CDR3 nucleotides read TGCGCCAGCAGCTGGACGGGACTAGCGGCCTACAATGAGCAGTTCTTC. Protein sequence: CASSWTGLAAYNEQFF.

This clone has just one count. In DNA form, the CDR3 reads TGTGCCAGCAGCTTAGGCGGAACAGGGAGTCCCTCCTACGAGCAGTACTTC. It encodes CASSLGGTGSPSYEQYF. The chain uses TRBV7-2 and TRBJ2-7, with D perhaps matching TRBD1 (6 bases). CDR3 length: 17 amino acids. Germline assignment: CDR1 SGHTA and CDR2 FQGNSA. Trimming shortened V by 1 base and J by 0 bases, and 16 bases separated the two germline ends. Full variable domain (rest looked up from reference TRBV7-2 and TRBJ2-7): GAGVSQSPSNKVTEKGKDVELRCDPISGHTALYWYRQSLGQGLEFLIYFQGNSAPDKSGLPSDRFSAERTGGSVSTLTIQRTQQEDSAVYLCASSLGGTGSPSYEQYFGPGTRLTVT.

The V and J genes are TRBV5-1 and TRBJ2-7, with D tentatively TRBD2 (6 bases). The V end was cut by 5 bases, the J end by 3 bases, with 12 bases between. CDR3 length equals 13 residues. Germline V gene lookup returns CDR1 SGHRS and CDR2 YFSETQ. The CDR3 sequence: CASRGGRNYEQYF. As DNA, the CDR3 is TGCGCCAGCAGGGGGGGACGGAACTACGAGCAGTACTTC.